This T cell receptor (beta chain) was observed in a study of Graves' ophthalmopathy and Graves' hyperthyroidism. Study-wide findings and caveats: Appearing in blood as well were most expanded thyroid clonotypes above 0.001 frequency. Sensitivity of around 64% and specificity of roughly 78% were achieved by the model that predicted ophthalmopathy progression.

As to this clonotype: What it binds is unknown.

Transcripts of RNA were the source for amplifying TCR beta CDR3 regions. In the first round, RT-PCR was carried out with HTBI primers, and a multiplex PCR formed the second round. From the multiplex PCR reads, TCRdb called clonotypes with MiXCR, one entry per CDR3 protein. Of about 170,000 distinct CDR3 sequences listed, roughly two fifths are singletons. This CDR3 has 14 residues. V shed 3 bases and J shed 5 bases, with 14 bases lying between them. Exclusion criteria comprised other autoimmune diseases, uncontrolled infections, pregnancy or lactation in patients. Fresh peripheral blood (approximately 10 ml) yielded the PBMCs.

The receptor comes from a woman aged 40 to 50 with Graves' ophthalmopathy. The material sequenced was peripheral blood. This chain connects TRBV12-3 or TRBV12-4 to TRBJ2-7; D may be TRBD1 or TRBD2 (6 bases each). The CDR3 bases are TGTGCCAGCAGTTTTCGGCAGGGGAGGAACGAGCAGTACTTC. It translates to CASSFRQGRNEQYF.